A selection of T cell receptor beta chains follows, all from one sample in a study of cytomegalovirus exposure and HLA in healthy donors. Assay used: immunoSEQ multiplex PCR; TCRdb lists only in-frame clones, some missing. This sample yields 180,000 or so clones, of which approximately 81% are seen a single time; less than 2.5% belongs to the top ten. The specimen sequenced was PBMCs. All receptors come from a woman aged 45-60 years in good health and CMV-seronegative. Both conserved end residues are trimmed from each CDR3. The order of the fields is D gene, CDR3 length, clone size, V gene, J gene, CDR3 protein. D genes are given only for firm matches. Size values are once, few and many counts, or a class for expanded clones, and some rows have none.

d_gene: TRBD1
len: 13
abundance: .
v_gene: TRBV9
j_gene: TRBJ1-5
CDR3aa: ASSSDRGLGQPQH

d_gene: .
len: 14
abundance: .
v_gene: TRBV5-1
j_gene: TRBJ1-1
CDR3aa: ASSLGWGGRDTEAF

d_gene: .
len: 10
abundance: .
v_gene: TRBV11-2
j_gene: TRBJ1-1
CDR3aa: ASSFAGKEAF

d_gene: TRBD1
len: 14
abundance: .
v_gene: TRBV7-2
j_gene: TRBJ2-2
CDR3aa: ASSPRTGTGPGELF

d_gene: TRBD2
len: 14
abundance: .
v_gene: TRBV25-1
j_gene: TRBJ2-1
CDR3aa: ASSEHGLAGYNEQF

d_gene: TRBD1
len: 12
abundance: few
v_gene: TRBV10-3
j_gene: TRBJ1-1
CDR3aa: AISESPGGTEAF

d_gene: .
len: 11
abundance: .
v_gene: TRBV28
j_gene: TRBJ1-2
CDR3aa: ASSFGEIAGYT

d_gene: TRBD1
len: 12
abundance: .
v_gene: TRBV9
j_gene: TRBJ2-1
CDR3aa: ASSPFDRGNEQF

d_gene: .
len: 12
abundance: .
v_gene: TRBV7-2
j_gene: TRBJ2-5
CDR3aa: ASSLALLEETQY

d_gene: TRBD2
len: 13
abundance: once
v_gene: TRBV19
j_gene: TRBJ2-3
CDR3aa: ASREREGRTDTQY

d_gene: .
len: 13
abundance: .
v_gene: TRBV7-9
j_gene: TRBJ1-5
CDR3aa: ASSFATPQGQPQH

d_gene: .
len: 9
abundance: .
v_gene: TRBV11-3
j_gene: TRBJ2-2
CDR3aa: ASRSTGELF

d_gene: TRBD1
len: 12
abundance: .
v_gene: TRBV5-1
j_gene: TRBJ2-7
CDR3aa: ASRRPGQEYEQY

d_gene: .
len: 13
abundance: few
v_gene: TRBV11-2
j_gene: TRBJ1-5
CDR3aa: ASSFAAGGNQPQH

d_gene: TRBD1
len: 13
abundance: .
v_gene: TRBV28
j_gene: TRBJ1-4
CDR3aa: ASSSRDSRGEKLF

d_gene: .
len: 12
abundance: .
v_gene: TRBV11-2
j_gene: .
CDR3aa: ASSLAGQNYEQY

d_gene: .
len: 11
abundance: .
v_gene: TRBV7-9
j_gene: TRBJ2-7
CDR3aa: SSSAIPSYEQY

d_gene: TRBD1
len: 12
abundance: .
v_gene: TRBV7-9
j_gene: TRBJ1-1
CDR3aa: ASNDRGRDTEAF